Following are 5 T cell receptor beta chains from one sample sequenced in a study of PD-L1 blockade in urothelial cancer. TCRdb's table, derived via immunoSEQ multiplex PCR, lists solely in-frame clones and lacks some. The sample contains some 67,000 clones, 85% to 90% of which appear only once. The sequencing here drew on PBMCs, taken around atezolizumab (anti-PD-L1) treatment. The receptors were gathered from a man aged 55 to 69 with urothelial cancer.

The chain is built from TRBV5-1 and TRBJ2-3; 9 bases match TRBD2. The CDR3 length is 16 residues. Germline CDR1 and CDR2: SGHRS and YFSETQ. With V trimmed by 2 bases and J by 3 bases, 7 bases remained unmatched. CDR3 in DNA: TGCGCCAGCAGCTTTTTGGGCGGGGGGGCAACAGATACGCAGTATTTT. Residues: CASSFLGGGATDTQYF.

J is TRBJ2-1 and V is TRBV25-1; the match to TRBD2 covers 11 bases. Germline V CDR1 and CDR2: MGHDK, SYGVNS. The CDR3 consists of 17 residues. The V gene end was trimmed by 3 bases and the J gene end by 0 bases; junction bases not matched to a gene: 4. Written as DNA, the CDR3 is TGTGCCAGCAGTGATACTAGCGGGAGTAGCTCCTACAATGAGCAGTTCTTC. Its protein product is CASSDTSGSSSYNEQFF.

The chain has TRBV5-4 and TRBJ2-7; perhaps TRBD2 as D (7 bases). Germline values: CDR1 SGHNT, CDR2 YYREEE (reference sequence). The CDR3 has 16 amino acids. V lost 1 base and J 0 bases, leaving 14 bases between the germline ends. The CDR3 region is CASSLRGGGSSYEQYF. CDR3 nucleotide sequence: TGTGCCAGCAGCTTGAGAGGGGGGGGATCCTCCTACGAGCAGTACTTC.

The chain is built from TRBV11-2 and TRBJ1-1; 7 bases fit TRBD1. CDR3 length equals 14 residues. Germline values: CDR1 SGHAT, CDR2 FQNNGV. The trim removed 6 bases at V and 5 bases at J, leaving 9 bases unmatched. The CDR3 spells CASSLPGGGTEAFF. CDR3 bases: TGTGCCAGCAGTCTACCAGGGGGTGGGACTGAAGCTTTCTTT.

The chain couples TRBV9 to TRBJ2-3; TRBD2 agrees at 8 bases. With V trimmed by 0 bases and J by 5 bases, 8 bases remained unmatched. There are 16 residues in the CDR3. The germline V gene has CDR1 SGDLS and CDR2 YYNGEE. The CDR3 DNA sequence: TGTGCCAGCAGCGTAGCCGGGGGGGCCGGGCGAGATACGCAGTATTTT. This sequence encodes CASSVAGGAGRDTQYF.